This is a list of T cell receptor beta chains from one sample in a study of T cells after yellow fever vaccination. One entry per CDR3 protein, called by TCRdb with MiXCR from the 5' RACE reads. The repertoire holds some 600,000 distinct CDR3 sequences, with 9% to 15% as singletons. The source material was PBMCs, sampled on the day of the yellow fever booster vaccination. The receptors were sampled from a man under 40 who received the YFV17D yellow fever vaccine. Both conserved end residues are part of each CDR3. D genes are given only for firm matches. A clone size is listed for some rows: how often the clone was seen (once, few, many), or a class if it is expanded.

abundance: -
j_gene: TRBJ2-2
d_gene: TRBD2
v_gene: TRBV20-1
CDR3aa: CCAKAGTSERAGELFF
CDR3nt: TGCTGTGCTAAAGCTGGGACTAGCGAGAGGGCCGGGGAGCTGTTTTTT

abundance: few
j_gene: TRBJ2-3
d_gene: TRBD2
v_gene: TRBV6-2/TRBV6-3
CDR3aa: CASSPGTRSSGDTQYF
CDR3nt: TGTGCCAGCAGTCCCGGGACTAGATCTTCGGGCGATACGCAGTATTTT

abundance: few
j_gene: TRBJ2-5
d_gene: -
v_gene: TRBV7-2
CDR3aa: CASSLRALGTQYF
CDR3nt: TGTGCCAGCAGCCTCAGGGCCTTGGGGACCCAGTACTTC

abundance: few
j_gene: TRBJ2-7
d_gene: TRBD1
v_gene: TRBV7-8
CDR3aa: CASSLGHGGMGQGYEQYF
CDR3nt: TGTGCCAGCAGCTTAGGCCATGGGGGCATGGGACAGGGCTACGAGCAGTACTTC

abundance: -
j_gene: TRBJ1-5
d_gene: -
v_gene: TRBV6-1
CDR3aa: CASSMDLGNQPQHF
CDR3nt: TGTGCCAGCAGTATGGACCTGGGGAATCAGCCCCAGCATTTT

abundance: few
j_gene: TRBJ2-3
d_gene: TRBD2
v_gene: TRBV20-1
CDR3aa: CSASGTLAGGGDTQYF
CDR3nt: TGCAGTGCTAGTGGTACACTAGCGGGAGGTGGAGATACGCAGTATTTT

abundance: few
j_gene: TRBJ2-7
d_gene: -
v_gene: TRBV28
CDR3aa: CASRPNFPGQYF
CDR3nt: TGTGCCAGCAGGCCTAACTTCCCGGGGCAGTACTTC

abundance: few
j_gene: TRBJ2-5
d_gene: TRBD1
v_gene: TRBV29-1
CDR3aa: CSVVSMRGGETQYF
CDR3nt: TGCAGCGTGGTTTCCATGAGAGGGGGCGAGACCCAGTACTTC

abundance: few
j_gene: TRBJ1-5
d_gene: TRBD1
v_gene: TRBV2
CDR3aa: CASSGTGGGRGRQPQHF
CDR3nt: TGTGCCAGCAGCGGGACAGGAGGGGGTAGGGGCAGGCAGCCCCAGCATTTT

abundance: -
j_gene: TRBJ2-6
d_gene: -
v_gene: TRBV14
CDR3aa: CASSQGVRSSGANVLTF
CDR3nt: TGTGCCAGCAGCCAAGGGGTTAGGAGCTCTGGGGCCAACGTCCTGACTTTC

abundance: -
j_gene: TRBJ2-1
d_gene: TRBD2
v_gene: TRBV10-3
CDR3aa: CAIRERDDNEQFF
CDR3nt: TGTGCCATCAGAGAGCGGGATGACAATGAGCAGTTCTTC

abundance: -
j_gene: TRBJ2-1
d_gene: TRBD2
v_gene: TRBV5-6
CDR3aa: CASSLYERDSYNEQFF
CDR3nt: TGTGCCAGCAGCTTGTACGAGCGGGACTCCTACAATGAGCAGTTCTTC

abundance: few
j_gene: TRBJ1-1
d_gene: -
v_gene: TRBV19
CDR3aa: CASSIATGTEAFF
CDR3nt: TGTGCCAGTAGTATAGCGACCGGGACTGAAGCTTTCTTT

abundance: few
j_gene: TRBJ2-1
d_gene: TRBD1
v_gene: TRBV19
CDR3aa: CASSIGQVSYEQFF
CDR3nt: TGTGCCAGTAGTATTGGACAGGTTTCCTATGAGCAGTTCTTC

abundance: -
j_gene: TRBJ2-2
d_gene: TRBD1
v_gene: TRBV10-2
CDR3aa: CASSGGRTGPLTNTGELFF
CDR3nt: TGCGCCAGCAGTGGAGGACGGACAGGCCCGCTGACGAACACCGGGGAGCTGTTTTTT

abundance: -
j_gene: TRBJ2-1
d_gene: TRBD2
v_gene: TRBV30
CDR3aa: CAWSSGSENEQFF
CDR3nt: TGTGCCTGGAGTAGCGGGAGTGAGAATGAGCAGTTCTTC

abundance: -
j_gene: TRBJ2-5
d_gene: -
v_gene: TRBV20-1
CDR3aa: CSASPTSDSQTQYF
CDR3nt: TGCAGTGCTAGTCCCACAAGCGATTCCCAGACCCAGTACTTC

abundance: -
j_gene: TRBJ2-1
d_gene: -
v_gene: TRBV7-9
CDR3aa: CASSLTPSNEQFF
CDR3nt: TGTGCCAGCAGCCTCACTCCCTCTAATGAGCAGTTCTTC

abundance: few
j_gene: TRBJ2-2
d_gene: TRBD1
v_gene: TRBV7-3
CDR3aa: CASSPSRDRENTGELFF
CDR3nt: TGTGCCAGCAGCCCTAGCCGGGACAGGGAGAACACCGGGGAGCTGTTTTTT

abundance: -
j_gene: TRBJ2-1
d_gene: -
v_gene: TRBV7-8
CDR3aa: CASSFQVSSYNEQFF
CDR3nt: TGTGCCAGCAGCTTCCAGGTGAGCTCCTACAATGAGCAGTTCTTC

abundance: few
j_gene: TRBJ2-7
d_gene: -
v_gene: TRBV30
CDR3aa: CAWRPLNPYEQYF
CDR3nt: TGTGCCTGGAGGCCCTTAAACCCCTACGAGCAGTACTTC

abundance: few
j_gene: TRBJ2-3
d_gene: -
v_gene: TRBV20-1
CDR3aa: CSARSGMDTQYF
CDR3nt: TGCAGTGCTAGGTCAGGGATGGATACGCAGTATTTT

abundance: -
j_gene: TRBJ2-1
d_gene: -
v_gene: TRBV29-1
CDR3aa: CSVPRRTVGEQFF
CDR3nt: TGCAGCGTACCCAGGAGGACAGTTGGTGAGCAGTTCTTC

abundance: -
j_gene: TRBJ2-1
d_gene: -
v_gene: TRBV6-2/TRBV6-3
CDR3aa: CATTDVLYNEQFF
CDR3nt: TGTGCCACCACGGACGTTTTATACAATGAGCAGTTCTTC

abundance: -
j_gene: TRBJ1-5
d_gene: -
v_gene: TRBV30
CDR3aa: CAWSVRFNQPQHF
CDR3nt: TGTGCCTGGAGTGTACGGTTCAATCAGCCCCAGCATTTT

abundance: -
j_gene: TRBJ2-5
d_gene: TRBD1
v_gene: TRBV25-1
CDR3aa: CASSVSGGAETQYF
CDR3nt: TGTGCCAGCAGTGTGTCAGGGGGCGCGGAGACCCAGTACTTC

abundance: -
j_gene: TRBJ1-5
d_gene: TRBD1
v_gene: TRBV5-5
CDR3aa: CASSLGQGWGNQPQHF
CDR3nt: TGTGCCAGCAGCTTGGGACAGGGTTGGGGCAATCAGCCCCAGCATTTT

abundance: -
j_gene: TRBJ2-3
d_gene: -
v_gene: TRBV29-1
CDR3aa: CSAGATDTQYF
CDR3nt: TGCAGCGCCGGGGCAACGGATACGCAGTATTTT

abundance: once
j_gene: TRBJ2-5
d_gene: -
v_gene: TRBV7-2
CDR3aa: CASSNYPQETQYF
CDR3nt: TGTGCCAGCAGCAACTACCCCCAAGAGACCCAGTACTTC

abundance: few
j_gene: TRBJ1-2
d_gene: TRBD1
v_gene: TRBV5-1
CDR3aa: CASTPQGGYGYTF
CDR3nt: TGCGCCAGCACCCCCCAGGGGGGCTATGGCTACACCTTC

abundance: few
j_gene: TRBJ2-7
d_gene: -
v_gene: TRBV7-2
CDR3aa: CASSEPGWAEQYF
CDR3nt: TGTGCCAGCAGCGAACCCGGGTGGGCCGAGCAGTACTTC

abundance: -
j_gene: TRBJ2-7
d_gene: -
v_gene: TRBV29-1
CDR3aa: CSAGRGGSGEQYF
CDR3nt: TGCAGCGCCGGACGGGGTGGTTCGGGCGAGCAGTACTTC

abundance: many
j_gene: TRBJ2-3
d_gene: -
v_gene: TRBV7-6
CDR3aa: CASSLIIRGTADTQYF
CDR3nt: TGTGCCAGCAGCTTAATTATCCGGGGGACTGCGGATACGCAGTATTTT

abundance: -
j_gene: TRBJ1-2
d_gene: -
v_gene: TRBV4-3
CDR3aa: CASSHGRQSGDYGYTF
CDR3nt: TGCGCCAGCAGCCATGGCCGGCAGTCAGGGGACTATGGCTACACCTTC

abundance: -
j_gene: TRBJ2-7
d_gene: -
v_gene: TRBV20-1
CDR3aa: CSASSTDAGEQYF
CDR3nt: TGCAGTGCTAGTTCGACGGATGCGGGGGAGCAGTACTTC

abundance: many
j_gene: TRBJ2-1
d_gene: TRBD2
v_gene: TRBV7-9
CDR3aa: CASSWLAGGPFF
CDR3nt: TGTGCCAGCAGCTGGCTAGCGGGAGGGCCTTTCTTC

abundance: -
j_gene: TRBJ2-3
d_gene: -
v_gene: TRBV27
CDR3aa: CASSRDVNLHTQYF
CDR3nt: TGTGCCAGCAGTCGGGACGTGAACCTCCATACGCAGTATTTT

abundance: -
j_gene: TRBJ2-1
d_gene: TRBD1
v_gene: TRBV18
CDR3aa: CASSLGTGEHEQSF
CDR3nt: TGTGCCAGCTCTCTAGGGACAGGGGAACATGAGCAGTCCTTC

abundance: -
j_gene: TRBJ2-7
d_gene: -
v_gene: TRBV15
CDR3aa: CATSRVLDREQYF
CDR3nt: TGTGCCACCAGCAGAGTACTAGACCGCGAGCAGTACTTC

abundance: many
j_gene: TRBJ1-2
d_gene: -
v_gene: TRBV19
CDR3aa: CASSMRNYGYTF
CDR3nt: TGTGCCAGTAGTATGCGAAACTATGGCTACACCTTC

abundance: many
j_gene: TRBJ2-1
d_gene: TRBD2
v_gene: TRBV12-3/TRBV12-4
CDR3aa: CASSLQTSPNEQFF
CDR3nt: TGTGCCAGCAGTTTACAGACTAGCCCCAATGAGCAGTTCTTC

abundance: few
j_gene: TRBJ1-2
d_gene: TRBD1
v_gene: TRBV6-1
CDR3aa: CASSRRPTGASTYGYTF
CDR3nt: TGTGCCAGCAGTCGTCGCCCGACAGGGGCCTCTACCTATGGCTACACCTTC

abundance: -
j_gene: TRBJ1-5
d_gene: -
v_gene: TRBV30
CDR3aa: CAWSVSLYQPQHF
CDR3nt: TGTGCCTGGAGTGTTTCACTATACCAGCCCCAGCATTTT

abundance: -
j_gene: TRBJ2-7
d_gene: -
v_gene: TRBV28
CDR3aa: CASKPDRSYEQYF
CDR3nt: TGTGCCAGCAAGCCAGACCGCTCCTACGAGCAGTACTTC

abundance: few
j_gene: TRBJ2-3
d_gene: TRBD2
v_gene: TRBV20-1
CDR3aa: CSARLGLAGGKPPDTQYF
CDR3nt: TGCAGTGCTAGATTGGGGCTAGCGGGAGGTAAACCCCCAGATACGCAGTATTTT

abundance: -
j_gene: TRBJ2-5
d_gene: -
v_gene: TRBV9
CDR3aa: CASSAEGQETQYF
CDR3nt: TGTGCCAGCAGCGCGGAGGGCCAAGAGACCCAGTACTTC

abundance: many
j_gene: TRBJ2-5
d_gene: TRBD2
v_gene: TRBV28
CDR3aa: CASSQTSGWSYSQETQYF
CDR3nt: TGTGCCAGCAGCCAAACTAGCGGTTGGTCCTATTCCCAAGAGACCCAGTACTTC

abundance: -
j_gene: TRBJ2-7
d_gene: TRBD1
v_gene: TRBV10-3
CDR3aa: CAISDPGQTYEQYF
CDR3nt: TGTGCCATCAGTGATCCGGGACAGACCTACGAGCAGTACTTC

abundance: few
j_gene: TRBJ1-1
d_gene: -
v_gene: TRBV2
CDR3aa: CASRPSSGAPEAFF
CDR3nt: TGTGCCAGCAGACCCTCTAGTGGGGCCCCAGAAGCTTTCTTT

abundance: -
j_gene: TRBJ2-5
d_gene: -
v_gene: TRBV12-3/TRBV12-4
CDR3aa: CASSLKGRETQYF
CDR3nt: TGTGCCAGCAGTTTAAAGGGTCGAGAGACCCAGTACTTC

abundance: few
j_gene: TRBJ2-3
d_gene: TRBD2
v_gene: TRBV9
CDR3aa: CASSSPGAGGPADTQYF
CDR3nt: TGTGCCAGCAGCTCACCGGGTGCGGGAGGGCCAGCAGATACGCAGTATTTT

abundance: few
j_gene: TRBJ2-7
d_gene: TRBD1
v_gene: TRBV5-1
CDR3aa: CASSLETGGIYEQYF
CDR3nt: TGCGCCAGCAGCTTGGAGACAGGGGGGATCTACGAGCAGTACTTC

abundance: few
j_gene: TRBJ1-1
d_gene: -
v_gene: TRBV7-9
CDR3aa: CASSLDMNTEAFF
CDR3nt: TGTGCCAGCAGCTTGGACATGAACACTGAAGCTTTCTTT

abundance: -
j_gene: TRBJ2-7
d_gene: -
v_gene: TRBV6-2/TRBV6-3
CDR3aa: CAPMGDPPKRYF
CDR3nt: TGTGCCCCCATGGGGGACCCCCCGAAGCGGTACTTC

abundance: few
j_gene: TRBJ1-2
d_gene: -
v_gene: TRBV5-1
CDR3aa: CASSLGQEINGYTF
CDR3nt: TGCGCCAGCAGCTTGGGACAGGAAATTAATGGCTACACCTTC

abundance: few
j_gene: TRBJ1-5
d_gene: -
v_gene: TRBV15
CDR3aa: CATKGVKSNQPQHF
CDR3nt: TGTGCCACGAAAGGGGTAAAGAGCAATCAGCCCCAGCATTTT